The 11 T cell receptor beta chains given below trace back to one sample, sequenced in a study of tumor-infiltrating lymphocytes in oesophageal squamous cell carcinoma. TCRdb redid the calling of the PCR reads with MiXCR, one entry per CDR3 protein. The sample lists about 21,000 distinct CDR3 sequences; around 33% were seen once. The specimen was esophageal tumor tissue. These receptors were taken from a male donor with esophageal squamous cell carcinoma.

This clonotype was detected many times. J is TRBJ1-5 and V is TRBV28; D gene uncertain. The V end was cut by 2 bases, the J end by 5 bases, with 10 bases between. The CDR3 has 14 amino acids. CDR1 and CDR2 (germline): MDHEN, SYDVKM. The CDR3 loop is CASSLVRGDQPQHF. The CDR3 DNA sequence: TGTGCCAGCAGTTTAGTACGCGGGGATCAGCCCCAGCATTTT.

This clonotype appeared a single time. This likely comes from a read error, as the CDR3 has no conserved phenylalanine or tryptophan at its end. The DNA is omitted, as the CDR3 cannot be located on it reliably, and the CDR3 follows TCRdb's listing. This chain uses TRBV5-5 with TRBJ2-1; the table's D call of TRBD1 was not tested on the DNA. From germline, CDR1 is SGHKS and CDR2 YYEKEE (reference sequence). Inclusive of both ends, the CDR3 amounts to 17 amino acids. This CDR3 is CASSLSPRHHYGYTFGS.

This sequence joins TRBV2 and TRBJ2-7; TRBD1 matches at 7 bases. After removal of 6 bases from V and 7 bases from J, the junction contained 9 bases not matched to a gene. This CDR3 region has 13 residues. Per the germline V gene, CDR1 is SNHLY and CDR2 is FYNNEI. CDR3 sequence (DNA): TGTGCCAGCAGGGCCTCGACAGGGTTTGAGCAGTACTTC. This encodes CASRASTGFEQYF.

This clonotype is labeled as medium-sized. The V call is TRBV7-2, the J call TRBJ2-7; the D gene could be TRBD1 or TRBD2 (6 bases each). With 5 bases removed from V and 4 bases from J, the gap between germline ends came to 21 bases. Germline V lookup: CDR1 SGHTA, CDR2 FQGNSA. The CDR3 extends over 16 amino acids. As DNA, the CDR3 is TGTGCCAGCAGCGAGTACACGGTGGGGGGCACGTACGAGCAGTACTTC. Protein sequence: CASSEYTVGGTYEQYF.

The V gene is TRBV6-6, the J gene TRBJ1-4, with TRBD1 as a possible D gene (5 bases). Germline CDR1 is MNHNY and CDR2 is SVGAGI (reference sequence). The CDR3 is 13 amino acids. With 6 bases removed from V and 5 bases from J, the gap between germline ends came to 10 bases. The CDR3 loop is CASREGQNEKLFF. Here the CDR3 DNA reads TGTGCCAGCAGAGAGGGGCAGAATGAAAAACTGTTTTTT.

A remark on this clonotype: An end of the junction does not agree with germline; a read error may underlie this. The V and J genes are TRBV7-9 and TRBJ2-6; D gene unclear. CDR1 and CDR2 from the germline V gene are SEHNR and FQNEAQ (reference sequence). The CDR3 loop spans 13 amino acids. The CDR3 DNA reads as TGTGCCAGCAGCCTCACATACGAGCAGTACTTTGGGTTC. Encoded protein: CASSLTYEQYFGF.

This chain links TRBV7-2 with TRBJ2-4, with TRBD1 matching over 7 bases. Gene TRBJ2-7 matches the end of the DNA better, so the J call may be wrong. Germline V gene lookup returns CDR1 SGHTA and CDR2 FQGNSA. This CDR3 is 12 amino acids long. The CDR3 loop is CASSFGTAEQYF. CDR3 sequence (DNA): TGTGCCAGCAGCTTCGGGACAGCCGAGCAGTACTTC.

V is TRBV7-3 and J is TRBJ2-3; D call uncertain. The CDR3 consists of 14 residues. Germline lookup yields CDR1 SGHTA and CDR2 FQGTGA. The V end lost 3 bases, the J end lost 2 bases, and 9 bases lay between the germline ends. CDR3 coding DNA: TGTGCCAGCAGCTTGAATGGCCTCACAGATACGCAGTATTTT. This codes for CASSLNGLTDTQYF. Drawing the rest from reference TRBV7-3 and TRBJ2-3, the complete variable domain is GAGVSQTPSNKVTEKGKYVELRCDPISGHTALYWYRQSLGQGPEFLIYFQGTGAADDSGLPNDRFFAVRPEGSVSTLKIQRTERGDSAVYLCASSLNGLTDTQYFGPGTRLTVL.

This clonotype was picked up a small number of times. The chain is built from TRBV5-4 and TRBJ2-3; a weak D match, TRBD1 (6 bases). The V gene lost 0 bases and the J gene lost 0 bases, with 11 bases spanning the gap. The germline V gene has CDR1 SGHNT and CDR2 YYREEE (reference sequence). The CDR3 sequence is 16 residues long. The CDR3 reads CASSLGGTRSTDTQYF. CDR3 nucleotides: TGTGCCAGCAGCTTGGGGGGGACAAGGAGCACAGATACGCAGTATTTT.

This clonotype was found many times. The rearrangement joins TRBV19 to TRBJ1-5; 7 bases line up with TRBD1. The CDR3 runs to 14 residues. Per germline, CDR1 LNHDA and CDR2 SQIVND (reference sequence). V lost 10 bases to trimming and J lost 3 bases; unmatched junction nucleotides: 9. The CDR3 loop is CATRQGRDNQPQHF. As DNA, the CDR3 is TGTGCCACAAGACAGGGACGTGACAATCAGCCCCAGCATTTT.

At least ten counts were recorded for this clonotype. This chain links TRBV5-4 with TRBJ1-1; D gene unclear. The J call is in doubt because the DNA end fits TRBJ1-6 better. The CDR3 sequence is 14 residues long. Germline assignment: CDR1 SGHNT and CDR2 YYREEE (reference sequence). The DNA for the CDR3 is TGTGCCAGCAGTCTAAGGAACCCGAATTCACCCCTCCACTTT. Encoded protein: CASSLRNPNSPLHF.